These 17 T cell receptor beta chains share one sample of origin, sequenced in a study of beta chain features in type 1 diabetes. As every portion of the isolated RNA was reverse transcribed, the sequencing read expressed TCRB transcripts. Profiled with immunoSEQ multiplex PCR; TCRdb holds only in-frame clones, not every one. Among 140,000 to 150,000 clones listed, roughly an eighth were seen once. Broader study findings: Significant though moderate, a shortening of TCRB CDR3s appeared in all four CD4+ subsets of Type 1 diabetes patients.

These receptors lack a known antigen. Sequenced material: central memory CD4+ T cells from blood. The receptors were gathered from a man younger than 35 with type 1 diabetes.

This clone showed up many times. The chain uses TRBV19 and TRBJ2-1; 7 bases are shared with TRBD1. The CDR3 runs to 14 residues. The V and J ends lost 4 bases and 5 bases, in that order; junction bases with no gene match: 5. Germline lookup yields CDR1 LNHDA and CDR2 SQIVND (reference sequence). The CDR3 DNA is TGTGCCAGTAGTACCCGACAGGGTCACAATGAGCAGTTCTTC. Translated, it gives CASSTRQGHNEQFF.

V is TRBV4-2 and J is TRBJ2-7, with 10 positions matching TRBD2. The germline gives CDR1 LGHNA, CDR2 YNFKEQ. V was clipped by 0 bases and J by 2 bases; unmatched bases: 10. There are 18 residues in the CDR3. The chain's CDR3 is CASSQDPLGLAGAYEQYF. The CDR3 nucleotides are TGTGCCAGCAGCCAAGATCCCCTCGGGCTAGCGGGGGCCTACGAGCAGTACTTC.

J is TRBJ2-3 and V is TRBV7-9; TRBD2 agrees at 8 bases. The CDR3 has 15 residues. Per the germline V gene, CDR1 is SEHNR and CDR2 is FQNEAQ (reference sequence). Trimming cost V 1 base and J 3 bases; bases outside gene matches: 3. The chain's CDR3 is CASSLGLASTDTQYF. The CDR3 coding sequence is TGTGCCAGCAGCTTAGGACTAGCGTCGACAGATACGCAGTATTTT.

This rearrangement joins TRBV4-1 to TRBJ2-7; TRBD2 agrees at 8 bases. From germline, CDR1 is MGHRA and CDR2 YSYEKL. The CDR3 is made up of 21 amino acids. Trimming removed 0 bases from V and 1 base from J; junction bases left unmatched: 20. CDR3 region: CASSQDTLSNRVGLASYEQYF. DNA for the CDR3: TGCGCCAGCAGCCAAGATACATTATCAAATAGGGTAGGACTAGCTTCCTACGAGCAGTACTTC.

The CDR3 sequence is CASSDPATGRTGEAFF. DNA of the CDR3: TGTGCCAGCAGTGATCCGGCGACAGGGAGAACAGGTGAAGCTTTCTTT. The chain combines TRBV6-1 with TRBJ1-1; 7 bases map to TRBD1. After removal of 3 bases from V and 7 bases from J, the junction contained 14 bases not matched to a gene. Germline V gives CDR1 MNHNS, CDR2 SASEGT. This CDR3 is 16 amino acids long.

The chain uses TRBV23-1 and TRBJ2-7, with D perhaps given as TRBD1 or TRBD2 (5 bases each). TRBV23-1 is an open reading frame whose function is uncertain. Trimming removed 4 bases from V and 0 bases from J, with 13 bases in between. The CDR3 length is 15 residues. This chain's CDR3 is CASSRTGLLSYEQYF. The CDR3, as DNA: TGCGCCAGCAGTCGTACGGGGCTACTCTCCTACGAGCAGTACTTC.

This clone was seen more than once but under ten times. The chain is built from TRBV6-1 and TRBJ2-7; possibly TRBD1 for D (6 bases). Germline assignment: CDR1 MNHNS and CDR2 SASEGT. CDR3 length: 14 amino acids. Trimming removed 11 bases from V and 4 bases from J, with 21 bases in between. This CDR3 is CAVVPGHGVYEQYF. The CDR3 DNA is TGTGCCGTAGTTCCGGGACATGGGGTTTACGAGCAGTACTTC.

The sample holds a few counts of this clone. The gene calls are TRBV29-1 and TRBJ1-1; TRBD1 agrees at 7 bases. CDR1 is SQVTM and CDR2 is ANQGSEA in the germline V gene. The CDR3 has 13 residues. Trimming cost V 7 bases and J 1 base; bases outside gene matches: 6. In DNA, the CDR3 is TGCAGCGGCTTCGGGACAGCGAACACTGAAGCTTTCTTT. Translating gives CSGFGTANTEAFF. Full variable domain (remainder filled in from reference TRBV29-1 and TRBJ1-1): SAVISQKPSRDICQRGTSLTIQCQVDSQVTMMFWYRQQPGQSLTLIATANQGSEATYESGFVIDKFPISRPNLTFSTLTVSNMSPEDSSIYLCSGFGTANTEAFFGQGTRLTVV.

This chain joins TRBV6-5 and TRBJ2-1, with D possibly matching TRBD1 (6 bases). The V and J ends lost 6 bases and 7 bases respectively, with 13 bases between them. There are 13 residues in the CDR3. Looked up from germline, CDR1 is MNHEY and CDR2 is SVGAGI. CDR3 DNA: TGTGCCAGCAGAACACCCACAGGGAATGAGCAGTTCTTC. It encodes CASRTPTGNEQFF.

This sequence joins TRBV6-5 and TRBJ1-5; possibly TRBD1 for D (5 bases). CDR3 length: 14 residues. The V end lost 0 bases, the J end lost 8 bases, and 11 bases lay between the germline ends. Germline V gene data show CDR1 as MNHEY and CDR2 as SVGAGI. The CDR3 bases are TGTGCCAGCAGTTACTCGGAACAGGAAAAGCCCCAGCATTTT. It is translated as CASSYSEQEKPQHF.

This clone was counted between two and nine times. This chain connects TRBV4-2 to TRBJ2-1; D remains unclear. CDR1 LGHNA and CDR2 YNFKEQ come from the germline V gene. This CDR3 region has 16 residues. The V end was cut by 0 bases, the J end by 7 bases, with 16 bases between. The DNA of the CDR3 is TGTGCCAGCAGCCAAGATGCGTCAGGCTCCCGAAATGAGCAGTTCTTC. Protein product: CASSQDASGSRNEQFF.

This clone was counted between two and nine times. V usage is TRBV29-1 and J usage is TRBJ1-2; D is ambiguous. From germline, CDR1 is SQVTM and CDR2 ANQGSEA. Trimming took off 6 bases at V and 0 bases at J, with 17 bases between the two ends. CDR3 length equals 15 residues. DNA for the CDR3: TGCAGCGTCCGCCTTCCCGAGGAGGCTAACTATGGCTACACCTTC. Translated: CSVRLPEEANYGYTF.

The CDR3 DNA reads as TGTGCCAGCTCATCAAGGGGCGGGGCCAGACAAGAGACCCAGTACTTC. Encoded protein: CASSSRGGARQETQYF. The chain combines TRBV18 with TRBJ2-5; the D gene is possibly TRBD2 (6 bases). CDR1 and CDR2 from the germline V gene are KGHSH and LQKENI. V was trimmed by 5 bases and J by 2 bases, leaving 18 bases between them. The CDR3 extends over 16 amino acids.

Worth noting for this clone: Other DNA sequences in the same sample also yield this CDR3. The rearrangement links TRBV29-1 to TRBJ1-2; TRBD1 might be the D (6 bases). V lost 6 bases and J 2 bases, leaving 13 bases between the germline ends. Germline loops: CDR1 SQVTM, CDR2 ANQGSEA. The CDR3 runs to 13 residues. The CDR3 DNA reads as TGCAGCGTGGAGACAGGAACCAACTATGGCTACACCTTC. Protein: CSVETGTNYGYTF.

This clone has a count of ten or more. The chain couples TRBV7-2 to TRBJ2-2; possible D gene TRBD1, 5 bases. The CDR3 contains 15 residues. Germline CDR1 reads SGHTA; CDR2 reads FQGNSA. The V end lost 7 bases, the J end lost 1 base, and 13 bases lay between the germline ends. CDR3 in amino acids: CASTRRVKNTGELFF. The CDR3 DNA follows: TGTGCCAGCACCCGCAGGGTCAAGAACACCGGGGAGCTGTTTTTT.

The gene calls are TRBV20-1 and TRBJ2-7; no definite D call. This CDR3 is built from 11 residues. Looked up from germline, CDR1 is DFQATT and CDR2 is SNEGSKA (reference sequence). V lost 5 bases, J lost 2 bases, and 7 bases lay in between. The CDR3, as DNA: TGCAGTGCTCTAAGGACCTACGAGCAGTACTTC. Protein: CSALRTYEQYF.

Only a few counts were recorded for this clone. The V and J genes are TRBV18 and TRBJ2-5; the D gene could be TRBD1 or TRBD2 (5 bases each). CDR1 is KGHSH and CDR2 is LQKENI in the germline V gene. The CDR3 runs 13 residues. The germline V and J ends were trimmed by 2 bases and 4 bases, with 8 bases remaining between them. The CDR3: CASSPTGGETQYF. As DNA, the CDR3 is TGTGCCAGCTCACCAACAGGAGGAGAGACCCAGTACTTC. The full variable domain, rest sourced from reference TRBV18 and TRBJ2-5, is NAGVMQNPRHLVRRRGQEARLRCSPMKGHSHVYWYRQLPEEGLKFMVYLQKENIIDESGMPKERFSAEFPKEGPSILRIQQVVRGDSAAYFCASSPTGGETQYFGPGTRLLVL.